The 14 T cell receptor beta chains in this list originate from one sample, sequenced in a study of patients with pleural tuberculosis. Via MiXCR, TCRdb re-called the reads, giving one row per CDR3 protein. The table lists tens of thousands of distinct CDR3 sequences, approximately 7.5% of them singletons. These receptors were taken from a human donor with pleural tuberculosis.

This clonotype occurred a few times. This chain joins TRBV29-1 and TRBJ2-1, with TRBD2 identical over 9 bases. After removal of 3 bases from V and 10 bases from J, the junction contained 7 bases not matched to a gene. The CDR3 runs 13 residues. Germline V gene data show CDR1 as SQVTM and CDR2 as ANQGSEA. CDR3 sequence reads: CSVDPGLAEEQFF. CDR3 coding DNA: TGCAGCGTTGATCCGGGACTAGCTGAAGAGCAGTTCTTC.

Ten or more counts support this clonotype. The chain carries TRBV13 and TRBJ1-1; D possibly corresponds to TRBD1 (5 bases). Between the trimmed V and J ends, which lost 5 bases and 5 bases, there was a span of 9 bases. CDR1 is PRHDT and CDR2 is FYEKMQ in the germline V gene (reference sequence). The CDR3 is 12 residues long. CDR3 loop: CASSQGTTEAFF. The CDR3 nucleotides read TGTGCCAGCAGCCAGGGAACAACTGAAGCTTTCTTT.

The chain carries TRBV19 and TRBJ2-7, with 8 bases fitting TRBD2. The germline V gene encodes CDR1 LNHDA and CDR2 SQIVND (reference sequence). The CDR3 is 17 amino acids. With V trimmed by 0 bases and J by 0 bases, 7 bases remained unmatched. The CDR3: CASSIDQDSGNSYEQYV. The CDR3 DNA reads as TGTGCCAGTAGTATAGATCAGGATAGCGGGAACTCCTACGAGCAGTACGTC.

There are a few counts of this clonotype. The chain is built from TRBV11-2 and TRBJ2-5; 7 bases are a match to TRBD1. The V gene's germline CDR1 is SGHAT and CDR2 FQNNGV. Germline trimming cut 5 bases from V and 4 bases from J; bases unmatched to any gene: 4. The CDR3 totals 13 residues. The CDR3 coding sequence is TGTGCCAGCAGCACACAGGGGCGAGAGACCCAGTACTTC. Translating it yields CASSTQGRETQYF.

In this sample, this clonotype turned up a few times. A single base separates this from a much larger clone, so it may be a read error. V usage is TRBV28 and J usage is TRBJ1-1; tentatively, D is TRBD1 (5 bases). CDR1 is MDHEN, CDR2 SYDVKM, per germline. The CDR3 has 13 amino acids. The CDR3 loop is CASQIGRGTETFF. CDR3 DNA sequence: TGTGCCAGCCAAATAGGGCGGGGGACTGAAACTTTCTTT.

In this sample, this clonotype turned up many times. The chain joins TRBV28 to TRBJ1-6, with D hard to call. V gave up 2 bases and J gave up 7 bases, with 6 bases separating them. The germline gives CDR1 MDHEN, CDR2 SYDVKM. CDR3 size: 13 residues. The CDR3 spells CASSLSLNSPLHF. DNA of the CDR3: TGTGCCAGCAGTTTAAGTCTAAATTCACCCCTCCACTTT. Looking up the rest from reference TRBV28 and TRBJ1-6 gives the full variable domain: DVKVTQSSRYLVKRTGEKVFLECVQDMDHENMFWYRQDPGLGLRLIYFSYDVKMKEKGDIPEGYSVSREKKERFSLILESASTNQTSMYLCASSLSLNSPLHFGNGTRLTVT.

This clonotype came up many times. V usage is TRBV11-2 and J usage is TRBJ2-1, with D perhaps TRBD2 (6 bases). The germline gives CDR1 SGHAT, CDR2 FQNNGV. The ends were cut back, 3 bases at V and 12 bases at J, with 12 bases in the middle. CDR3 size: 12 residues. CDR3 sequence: CASSFRTTGQFF. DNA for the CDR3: TGTGCCAGCAGCTTCAGGACTACCGGGCAGTTCTTC.

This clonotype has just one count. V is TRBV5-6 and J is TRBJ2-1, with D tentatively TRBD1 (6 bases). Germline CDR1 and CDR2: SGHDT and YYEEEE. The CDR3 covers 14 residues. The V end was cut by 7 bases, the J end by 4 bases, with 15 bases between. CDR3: CASLLDSKYNEQFF. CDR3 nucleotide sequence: TGTGCCAGCTTGTTGGACAGTAAATACAATGAGCAGTTCTTC.

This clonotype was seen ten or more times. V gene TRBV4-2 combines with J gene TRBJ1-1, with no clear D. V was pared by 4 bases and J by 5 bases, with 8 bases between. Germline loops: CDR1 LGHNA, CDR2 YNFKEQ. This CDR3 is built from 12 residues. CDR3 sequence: CASSPGNTEAFF. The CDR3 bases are TGTGCCAGCAGCCCCGGCAATACTGAAGCTTTCTTT.

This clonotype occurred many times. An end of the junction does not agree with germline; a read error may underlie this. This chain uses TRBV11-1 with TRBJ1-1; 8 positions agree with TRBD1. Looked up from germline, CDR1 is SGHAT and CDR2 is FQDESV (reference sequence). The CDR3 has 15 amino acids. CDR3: CASSLAGTGGTEAFF. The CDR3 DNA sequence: TGTGCCAGCAGCCTAGCGGGAACAGGGGGCACTGAAGCTTTCTTT.

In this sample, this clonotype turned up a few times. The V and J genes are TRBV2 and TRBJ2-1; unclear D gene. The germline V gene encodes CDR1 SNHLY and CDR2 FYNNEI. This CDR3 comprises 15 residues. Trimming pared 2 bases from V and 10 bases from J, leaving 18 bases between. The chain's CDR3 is CASSENLGLTGEQFF. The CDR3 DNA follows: TGTGCCAGCAGTGAAAACTTAGGCTTGACTGGCGAGCAGTTCTTC.

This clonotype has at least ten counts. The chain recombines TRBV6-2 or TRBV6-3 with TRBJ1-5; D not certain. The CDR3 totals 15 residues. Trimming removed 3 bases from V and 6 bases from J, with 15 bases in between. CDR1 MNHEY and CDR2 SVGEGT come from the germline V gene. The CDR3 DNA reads TGTGCCAGCAGTTATCGGCGGAAAAGGAGTCAGCCCCAGCATTTT. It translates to CASSYRRKRSQPQHF.

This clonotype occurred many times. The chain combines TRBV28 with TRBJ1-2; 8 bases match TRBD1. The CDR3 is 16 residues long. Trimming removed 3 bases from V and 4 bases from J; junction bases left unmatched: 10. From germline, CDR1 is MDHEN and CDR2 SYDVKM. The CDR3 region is CASSFGLGDRGYGYTF. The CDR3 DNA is TGTGCCAGCAGTTTCGGCCTGGGAGACAGGGGCTATGGCTACACCTTC.

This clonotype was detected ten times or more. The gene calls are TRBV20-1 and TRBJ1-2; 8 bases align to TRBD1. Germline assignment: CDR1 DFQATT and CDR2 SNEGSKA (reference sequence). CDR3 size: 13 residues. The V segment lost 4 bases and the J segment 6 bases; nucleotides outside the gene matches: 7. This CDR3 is CSATTDRENGYTF. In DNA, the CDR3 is TGCAGTGCTACGACGGACAGGGAAAATGGCTACACCTTC.